The clone carrying this TCR beta chain was seen repeatedly, ten times or more. Each CDR3 protein is one row after TCRdb ran MiXCR on the 5' RACE reads. Of about 150,000 distinct CDR3 sequences listed, 3% to 4% are singletons. The record originates from a study of identical twins. V gave up 3 bases and J gave up 7 bases, with 22 bases separating them. Germline-derived CDR1 and CDR2 are DFQATT and SNEGSKA (reference sequence). The CDR3 has 16 amino acids. Sequenced input: memory T cells sorted from blood. The receptor was derived from a man younger than 35 in good health. The V call is TRBV20-1, the J call TRBJ2-1, with D possibly being TRBD1 (6 bases). The CDR3 spells CSARVSLTGIKNEQFF. In DNA form, the CDR3 reads TGCAGTGCTAGGGTGTCCCTGACAGGTATCAAAAATGAGCAGTTCTTC.